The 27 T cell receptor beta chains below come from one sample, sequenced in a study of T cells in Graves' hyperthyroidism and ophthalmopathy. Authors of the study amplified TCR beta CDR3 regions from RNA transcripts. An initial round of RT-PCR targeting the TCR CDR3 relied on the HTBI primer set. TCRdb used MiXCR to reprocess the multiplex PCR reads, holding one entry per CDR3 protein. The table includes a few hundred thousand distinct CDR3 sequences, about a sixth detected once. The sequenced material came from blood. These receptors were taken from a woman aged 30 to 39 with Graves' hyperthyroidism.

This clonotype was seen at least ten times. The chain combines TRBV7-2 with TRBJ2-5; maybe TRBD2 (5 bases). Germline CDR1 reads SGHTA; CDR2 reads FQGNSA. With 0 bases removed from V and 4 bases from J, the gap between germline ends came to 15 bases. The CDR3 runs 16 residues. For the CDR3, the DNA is TGTGCCAGCAGCTTAGCAGTCGGGGTGTGGGGAGAGACCCAGTACTTC. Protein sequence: CASSLAVGVWGETQYF.

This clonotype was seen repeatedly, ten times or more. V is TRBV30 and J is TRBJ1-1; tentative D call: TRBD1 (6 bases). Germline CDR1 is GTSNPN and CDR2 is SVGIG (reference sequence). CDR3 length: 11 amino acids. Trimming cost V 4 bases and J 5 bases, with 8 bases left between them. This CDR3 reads CAWNRVTEAFF. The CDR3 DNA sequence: TGTGCCTGGAACAGGGTTACTGAAGCTTTCTTT.

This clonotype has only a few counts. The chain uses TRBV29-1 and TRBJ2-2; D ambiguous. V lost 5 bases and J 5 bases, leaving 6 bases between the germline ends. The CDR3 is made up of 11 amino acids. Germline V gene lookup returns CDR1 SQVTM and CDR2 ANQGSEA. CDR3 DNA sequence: TGCAGCGTTTCTACAACCGGGGAGCTGTTTTTT. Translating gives CSVSTTGELFF.

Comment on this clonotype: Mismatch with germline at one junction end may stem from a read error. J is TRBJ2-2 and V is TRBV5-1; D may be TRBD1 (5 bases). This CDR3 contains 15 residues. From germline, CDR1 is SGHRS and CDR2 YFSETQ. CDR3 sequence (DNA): TGTGCCAGCAGCGTAGTCCAGGGTTCGAACGGGGAGCTGTTTTTT. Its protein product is CASSVVQGSNGELFF.

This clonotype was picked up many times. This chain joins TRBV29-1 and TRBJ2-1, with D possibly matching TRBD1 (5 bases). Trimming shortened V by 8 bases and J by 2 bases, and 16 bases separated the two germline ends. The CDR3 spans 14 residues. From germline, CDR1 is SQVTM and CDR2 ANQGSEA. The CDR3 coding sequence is TGCAGCACCCCAGCGCAGGGAACCTACAATGAGCAGTTCTTC. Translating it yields CSTPAQGTYNEQFF.

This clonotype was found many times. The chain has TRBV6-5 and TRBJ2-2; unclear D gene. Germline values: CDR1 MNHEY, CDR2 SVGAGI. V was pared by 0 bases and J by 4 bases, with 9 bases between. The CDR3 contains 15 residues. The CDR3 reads CASSYSWTSTGELFF. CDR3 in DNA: TGTGCCAGCAGTTACTCGTGGACCTCCACCGGGGAGCTGTTTTTT.

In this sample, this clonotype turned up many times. The CDR3 is CASSQNGLNTGELFF. The CDR3 DNA follows: TGTGCCAGCAGCCAAAACGGCCTCAACACCGGGGAGCTGTTTTTT. The V call is TRBV3-1, the J call TRBJ2-2; D is unclear. Germline loops: CDR1 LGHDT, CDR2 YNNKEL (reference sequence). CDR3 length: 15 residues. V dropped 2 bases and J dropped 2 bases, with 9 bases sitting between them.

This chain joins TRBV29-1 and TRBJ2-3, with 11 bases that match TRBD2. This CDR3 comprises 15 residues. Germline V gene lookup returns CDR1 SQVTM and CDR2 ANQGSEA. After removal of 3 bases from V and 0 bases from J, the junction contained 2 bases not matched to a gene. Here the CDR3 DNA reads TGCAGCGTTGATGGGACTAGCGGTAGCACAGATACGCAGTATTTT. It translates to CSVDGTSGSTDTQYF.

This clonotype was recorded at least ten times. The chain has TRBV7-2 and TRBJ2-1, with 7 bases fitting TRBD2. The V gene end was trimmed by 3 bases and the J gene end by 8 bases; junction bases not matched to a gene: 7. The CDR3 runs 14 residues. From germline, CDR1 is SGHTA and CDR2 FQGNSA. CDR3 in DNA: TGTGCCAGCAGCTTGGGCGGGAGAGTCGATGAGCAGTTCTTC. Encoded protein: CASSLGGRVDEQFF.

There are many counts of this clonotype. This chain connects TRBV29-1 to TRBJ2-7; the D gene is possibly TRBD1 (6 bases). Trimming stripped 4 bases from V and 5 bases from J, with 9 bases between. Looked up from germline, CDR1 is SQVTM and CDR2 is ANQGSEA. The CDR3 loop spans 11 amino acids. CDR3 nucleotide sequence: TGCAGCGTTGGACAGGCTGACGAGCAGTACTTC. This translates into CSVGQADEQYF.

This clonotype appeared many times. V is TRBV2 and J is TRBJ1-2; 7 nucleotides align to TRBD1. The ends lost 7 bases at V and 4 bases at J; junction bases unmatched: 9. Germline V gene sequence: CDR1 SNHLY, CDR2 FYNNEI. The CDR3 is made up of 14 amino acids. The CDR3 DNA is TGTGCCAGCACCCCCCAGGGACAGATCTATGGCTACACCTTC. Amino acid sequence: CASTPQGQIYGYTF.

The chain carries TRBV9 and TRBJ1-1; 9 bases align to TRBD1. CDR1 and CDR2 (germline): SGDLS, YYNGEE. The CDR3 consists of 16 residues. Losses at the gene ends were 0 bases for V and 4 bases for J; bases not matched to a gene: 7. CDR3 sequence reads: CASSVVTGQGTTEAFF. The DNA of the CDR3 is TGTGCCAGCAGCGTAGTAACGGGACAGGGAACCACTGAAGCTTTCTTT.

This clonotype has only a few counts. The chain's CDR3 is CASRGPGELFF. The CDR3 DNA reads TGTGCCAGCAGAGGTCCCGGGGAGCTGTTTTTT. The chain links TRBV27 to TRBJ2-2; D remains ambiguous. This CDR3 contains 11 residues. V lost 6 bases and J lost 6, with 5 bases in between. Germline V gives CDR1 MNHEY, CDR2 SMNVEV (reference sequence).

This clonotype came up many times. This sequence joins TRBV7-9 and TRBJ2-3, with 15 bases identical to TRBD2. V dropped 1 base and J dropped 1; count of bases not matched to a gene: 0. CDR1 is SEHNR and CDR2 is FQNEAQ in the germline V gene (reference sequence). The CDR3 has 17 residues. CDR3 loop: CASSLGTSGRGTDTQYF. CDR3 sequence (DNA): TGTGCCAGCAGCTTAGGGACTAGCGGGAGGGGCACAGATACGCAGTATTTT.

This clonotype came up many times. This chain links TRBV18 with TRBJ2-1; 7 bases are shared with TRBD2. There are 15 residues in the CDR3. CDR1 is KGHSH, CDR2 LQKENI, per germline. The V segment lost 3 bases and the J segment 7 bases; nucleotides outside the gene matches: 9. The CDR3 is CASSPPGRGGNEQFF. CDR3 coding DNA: TGTGCCAGCTCACCCCCCGGAAGGGGAGGGAATGAGCAGTTCTTC.

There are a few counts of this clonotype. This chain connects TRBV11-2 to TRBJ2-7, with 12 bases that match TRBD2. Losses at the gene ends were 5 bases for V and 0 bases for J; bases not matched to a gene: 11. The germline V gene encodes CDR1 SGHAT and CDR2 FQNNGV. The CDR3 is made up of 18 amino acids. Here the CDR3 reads CASSLRQLAGGGSYEQYF. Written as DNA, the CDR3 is TGTGCCAGCAGCCTCAGGCAGCTAGCGGGAGGGGGCTCCTACGAGCAGTACTTC.

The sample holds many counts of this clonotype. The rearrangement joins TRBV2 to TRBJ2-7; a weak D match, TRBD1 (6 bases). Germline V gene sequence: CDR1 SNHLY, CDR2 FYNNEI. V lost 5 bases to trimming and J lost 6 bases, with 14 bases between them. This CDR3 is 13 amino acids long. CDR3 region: CASSQGSYGEQYF. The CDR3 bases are TGTGCCAGCAGTCAGGGGTCCTACGGCGAGCAGTACTTC.

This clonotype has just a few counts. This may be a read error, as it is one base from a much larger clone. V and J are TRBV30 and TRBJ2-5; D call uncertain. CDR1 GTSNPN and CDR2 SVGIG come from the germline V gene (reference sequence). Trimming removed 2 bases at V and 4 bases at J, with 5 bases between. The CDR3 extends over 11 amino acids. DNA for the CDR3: TGTGCCTGGAGTTCAGTAGAGACCCAGTACTTC. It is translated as CAWSSVETQYF.

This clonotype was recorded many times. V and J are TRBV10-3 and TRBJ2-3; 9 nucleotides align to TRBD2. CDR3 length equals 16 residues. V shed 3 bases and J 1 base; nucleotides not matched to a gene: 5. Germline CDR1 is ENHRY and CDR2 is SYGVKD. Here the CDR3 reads CAISDLAGVGTDTQYF. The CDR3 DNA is TGTGCCATCAGTGATTTAGCGGGAGTCGGCACAGATACGCAGTATTTT.

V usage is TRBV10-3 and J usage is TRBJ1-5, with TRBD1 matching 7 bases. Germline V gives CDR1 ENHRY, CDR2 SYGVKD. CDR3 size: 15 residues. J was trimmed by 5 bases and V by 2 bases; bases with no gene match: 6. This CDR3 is CAISEGTALYQPQHF. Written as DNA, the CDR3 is TGTGCCATCAGTGAGGGGACAGCTTTATATCAGCCCCAGCATTTT.

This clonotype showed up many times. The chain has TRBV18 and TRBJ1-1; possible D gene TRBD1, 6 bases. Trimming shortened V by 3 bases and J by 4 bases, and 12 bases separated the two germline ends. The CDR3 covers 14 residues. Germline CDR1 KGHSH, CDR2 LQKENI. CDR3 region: CASSPGGRGTEAFF. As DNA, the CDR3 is TGTGCCAGCTCACCCGGGGGGCGCGGCACTGAAGCTTTCTTT.

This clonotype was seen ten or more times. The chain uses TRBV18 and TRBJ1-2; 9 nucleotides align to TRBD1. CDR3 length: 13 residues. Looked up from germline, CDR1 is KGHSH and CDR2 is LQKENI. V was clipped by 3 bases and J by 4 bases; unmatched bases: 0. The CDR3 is CASSPDRGYGYTF. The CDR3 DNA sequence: TGTGCCAGCTCACCGGACAGGGGCTATGGCTACACCTTC.

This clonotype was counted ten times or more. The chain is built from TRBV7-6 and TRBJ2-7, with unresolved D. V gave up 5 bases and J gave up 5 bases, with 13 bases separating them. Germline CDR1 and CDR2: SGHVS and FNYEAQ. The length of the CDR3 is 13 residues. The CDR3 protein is CASSPVAAHEQYF. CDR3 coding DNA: TGTGCCAGCAGCCCGGTAGCAGCCCACGAGCAGTACTTC.

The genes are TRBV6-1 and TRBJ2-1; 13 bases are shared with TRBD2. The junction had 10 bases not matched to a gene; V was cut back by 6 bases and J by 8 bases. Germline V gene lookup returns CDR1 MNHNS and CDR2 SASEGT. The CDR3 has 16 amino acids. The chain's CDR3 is CASRRGTSGNPHEQFF. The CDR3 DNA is TGTGCCAGCAGACGCGGGACTAGCGGGAATCCTCATGAGCAGTTCTTC.

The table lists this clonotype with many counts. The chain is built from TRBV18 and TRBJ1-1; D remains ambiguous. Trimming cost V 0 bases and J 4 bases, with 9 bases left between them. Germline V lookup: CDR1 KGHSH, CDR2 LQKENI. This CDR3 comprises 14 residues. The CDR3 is CASSPPREGTEAFF. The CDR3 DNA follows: TGTGCCAGCTCACCACCTAGGGAAGGCACTGAAGCTTTCTTT. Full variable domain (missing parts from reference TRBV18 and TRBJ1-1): NAGVMQNPRHLVRRRGQEARLRCSPMKGHSHVYWYRQLPEEGLKFMVYLQKENIIDESGMPKERFSAEFPKEGPSILRIQQVVRGDSAAYFCASSPPREGTEAFFGQGTRLTVV.

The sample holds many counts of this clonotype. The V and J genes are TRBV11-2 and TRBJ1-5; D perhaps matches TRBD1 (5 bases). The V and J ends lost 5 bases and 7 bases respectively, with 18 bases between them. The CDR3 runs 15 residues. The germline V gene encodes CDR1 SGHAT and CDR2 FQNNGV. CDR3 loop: CASSVGQGWGQPQHF. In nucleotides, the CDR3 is TGTGCCAGCAGCGTAGGCCAGGGCTGGGGGCAGCCCCAGCATTTT.

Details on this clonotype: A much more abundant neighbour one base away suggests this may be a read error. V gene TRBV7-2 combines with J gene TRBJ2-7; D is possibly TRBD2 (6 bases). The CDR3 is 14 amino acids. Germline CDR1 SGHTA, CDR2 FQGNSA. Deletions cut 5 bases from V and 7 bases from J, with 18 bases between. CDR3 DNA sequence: TGTACCAGCAGCCCGGTGTTGGGTAGCGGAGAGCAGTACTTC. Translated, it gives CTSSPVLGSGEQYF.